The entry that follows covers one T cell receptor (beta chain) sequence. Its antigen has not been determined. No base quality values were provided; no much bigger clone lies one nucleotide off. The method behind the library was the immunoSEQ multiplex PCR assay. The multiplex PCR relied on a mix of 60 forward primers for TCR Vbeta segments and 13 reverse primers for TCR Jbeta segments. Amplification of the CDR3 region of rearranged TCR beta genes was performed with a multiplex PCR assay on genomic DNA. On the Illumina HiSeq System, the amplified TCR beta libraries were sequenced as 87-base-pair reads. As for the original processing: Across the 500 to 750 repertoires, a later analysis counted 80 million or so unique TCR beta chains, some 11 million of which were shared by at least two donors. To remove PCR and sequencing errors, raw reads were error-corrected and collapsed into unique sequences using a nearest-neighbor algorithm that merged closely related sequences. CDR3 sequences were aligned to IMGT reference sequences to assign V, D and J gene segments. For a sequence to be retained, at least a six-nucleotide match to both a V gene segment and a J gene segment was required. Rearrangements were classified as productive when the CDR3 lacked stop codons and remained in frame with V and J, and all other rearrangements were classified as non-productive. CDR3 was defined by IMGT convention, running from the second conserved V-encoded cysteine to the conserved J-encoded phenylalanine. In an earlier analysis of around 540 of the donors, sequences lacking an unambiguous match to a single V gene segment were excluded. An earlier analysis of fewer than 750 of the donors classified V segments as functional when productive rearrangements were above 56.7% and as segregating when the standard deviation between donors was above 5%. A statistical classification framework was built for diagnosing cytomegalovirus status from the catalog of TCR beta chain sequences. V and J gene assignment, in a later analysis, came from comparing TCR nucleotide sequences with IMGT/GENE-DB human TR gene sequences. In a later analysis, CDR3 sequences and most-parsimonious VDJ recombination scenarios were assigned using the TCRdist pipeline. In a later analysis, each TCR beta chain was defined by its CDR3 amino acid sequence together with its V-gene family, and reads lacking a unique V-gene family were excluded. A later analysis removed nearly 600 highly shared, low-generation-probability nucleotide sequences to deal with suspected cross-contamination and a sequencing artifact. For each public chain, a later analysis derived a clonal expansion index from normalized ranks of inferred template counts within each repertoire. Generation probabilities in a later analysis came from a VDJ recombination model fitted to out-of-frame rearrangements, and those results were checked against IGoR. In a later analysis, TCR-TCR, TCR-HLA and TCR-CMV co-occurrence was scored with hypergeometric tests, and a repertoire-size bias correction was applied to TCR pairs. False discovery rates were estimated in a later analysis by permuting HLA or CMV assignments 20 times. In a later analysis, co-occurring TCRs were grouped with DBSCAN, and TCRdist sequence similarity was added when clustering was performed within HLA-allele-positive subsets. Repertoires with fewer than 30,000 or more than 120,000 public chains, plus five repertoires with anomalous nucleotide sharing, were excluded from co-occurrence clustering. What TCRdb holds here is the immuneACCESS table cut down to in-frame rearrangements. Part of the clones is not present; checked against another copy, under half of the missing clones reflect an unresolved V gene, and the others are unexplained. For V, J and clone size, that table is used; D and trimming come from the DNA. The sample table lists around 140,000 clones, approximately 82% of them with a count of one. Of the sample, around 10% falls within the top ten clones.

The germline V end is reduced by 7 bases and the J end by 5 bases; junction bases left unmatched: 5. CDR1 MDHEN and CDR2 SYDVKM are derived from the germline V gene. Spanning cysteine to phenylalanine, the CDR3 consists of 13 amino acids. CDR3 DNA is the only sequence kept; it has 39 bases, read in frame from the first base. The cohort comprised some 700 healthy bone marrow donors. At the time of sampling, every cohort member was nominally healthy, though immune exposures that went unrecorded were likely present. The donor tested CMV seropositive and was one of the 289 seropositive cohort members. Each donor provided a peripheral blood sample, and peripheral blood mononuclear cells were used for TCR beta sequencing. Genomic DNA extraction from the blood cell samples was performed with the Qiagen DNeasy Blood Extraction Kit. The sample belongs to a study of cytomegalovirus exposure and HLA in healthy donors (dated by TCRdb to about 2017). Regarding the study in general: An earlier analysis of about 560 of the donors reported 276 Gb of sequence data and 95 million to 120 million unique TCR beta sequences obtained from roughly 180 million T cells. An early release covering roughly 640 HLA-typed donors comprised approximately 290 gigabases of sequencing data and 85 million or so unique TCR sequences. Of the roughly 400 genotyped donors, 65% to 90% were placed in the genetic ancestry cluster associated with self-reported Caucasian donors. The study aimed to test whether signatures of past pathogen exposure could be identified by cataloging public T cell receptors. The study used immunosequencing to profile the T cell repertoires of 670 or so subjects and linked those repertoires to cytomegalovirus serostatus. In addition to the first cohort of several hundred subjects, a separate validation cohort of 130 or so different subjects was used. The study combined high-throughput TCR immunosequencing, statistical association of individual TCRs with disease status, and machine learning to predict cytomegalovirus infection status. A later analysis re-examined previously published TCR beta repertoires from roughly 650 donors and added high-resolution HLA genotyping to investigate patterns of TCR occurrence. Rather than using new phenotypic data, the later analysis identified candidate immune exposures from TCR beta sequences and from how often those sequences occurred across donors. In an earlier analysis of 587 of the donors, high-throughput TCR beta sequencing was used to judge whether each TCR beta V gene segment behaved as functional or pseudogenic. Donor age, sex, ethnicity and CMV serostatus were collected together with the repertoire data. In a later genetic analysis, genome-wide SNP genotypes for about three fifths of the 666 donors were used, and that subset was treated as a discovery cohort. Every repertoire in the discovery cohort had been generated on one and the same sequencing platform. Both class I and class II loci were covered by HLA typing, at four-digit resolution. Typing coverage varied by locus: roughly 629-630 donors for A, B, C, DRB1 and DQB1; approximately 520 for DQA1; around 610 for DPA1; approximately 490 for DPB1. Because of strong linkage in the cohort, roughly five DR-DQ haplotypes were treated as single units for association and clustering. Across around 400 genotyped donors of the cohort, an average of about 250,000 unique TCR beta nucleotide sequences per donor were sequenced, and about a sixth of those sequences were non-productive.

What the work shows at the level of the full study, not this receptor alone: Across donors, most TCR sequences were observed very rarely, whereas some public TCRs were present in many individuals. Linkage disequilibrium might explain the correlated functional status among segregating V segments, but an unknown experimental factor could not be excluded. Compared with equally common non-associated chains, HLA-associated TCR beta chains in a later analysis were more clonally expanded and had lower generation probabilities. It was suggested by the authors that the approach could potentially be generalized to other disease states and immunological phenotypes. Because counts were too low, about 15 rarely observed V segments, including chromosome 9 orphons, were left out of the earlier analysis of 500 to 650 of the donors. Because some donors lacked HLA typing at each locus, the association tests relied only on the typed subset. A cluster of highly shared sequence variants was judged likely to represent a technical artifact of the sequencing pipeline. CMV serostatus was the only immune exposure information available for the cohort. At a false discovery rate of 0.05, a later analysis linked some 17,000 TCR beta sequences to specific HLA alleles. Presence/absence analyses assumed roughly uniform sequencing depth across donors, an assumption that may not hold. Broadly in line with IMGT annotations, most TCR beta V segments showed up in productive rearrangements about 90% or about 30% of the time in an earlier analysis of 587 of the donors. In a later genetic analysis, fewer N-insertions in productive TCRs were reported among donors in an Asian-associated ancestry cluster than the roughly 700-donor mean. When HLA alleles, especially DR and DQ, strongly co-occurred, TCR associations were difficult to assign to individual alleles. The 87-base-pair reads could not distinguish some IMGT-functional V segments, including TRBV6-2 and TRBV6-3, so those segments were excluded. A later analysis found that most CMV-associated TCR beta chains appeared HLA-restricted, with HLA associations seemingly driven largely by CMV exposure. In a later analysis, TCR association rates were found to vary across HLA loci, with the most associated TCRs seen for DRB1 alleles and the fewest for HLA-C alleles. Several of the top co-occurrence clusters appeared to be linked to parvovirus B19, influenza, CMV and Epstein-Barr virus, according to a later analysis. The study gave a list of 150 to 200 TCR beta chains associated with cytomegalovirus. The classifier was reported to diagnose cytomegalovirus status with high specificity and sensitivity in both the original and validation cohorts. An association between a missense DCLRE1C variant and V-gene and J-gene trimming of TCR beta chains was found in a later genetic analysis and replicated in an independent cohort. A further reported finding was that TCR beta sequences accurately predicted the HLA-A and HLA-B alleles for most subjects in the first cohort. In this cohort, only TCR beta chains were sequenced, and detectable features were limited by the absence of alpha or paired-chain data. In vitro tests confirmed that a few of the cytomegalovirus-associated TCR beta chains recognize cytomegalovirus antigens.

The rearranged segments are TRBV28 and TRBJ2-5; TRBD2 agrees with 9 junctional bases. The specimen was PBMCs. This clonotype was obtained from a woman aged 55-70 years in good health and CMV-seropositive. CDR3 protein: CASNLAGTETQYF. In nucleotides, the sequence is TGTGCCAGCAACCTAGCGGGAACGGAGACCCAGTACTTC.